This T cell receptor beta chain comes out of a study of blood T cell repertoires in COVID-19. Study-level information: Samples representing acute and convalescent COVID-19 were sourced from the United States, Italy and Spain. The analysed material was cDNA or gDNA that came from T cells, B-cell-depleted T cells, or PBMCs.

Germline V gene data show CDR1 as MNHNY and CDR2 as SVGAGI (reference sequence). V was shortened by 6 bases and J by 0 bases, with 12 bases between the two germline ends. CDR3 length: 16 residues. Authors' methods: Scientists estimated how many nucleated cells there were by amplifying reference gene primers. Some clones are missing from TCRdb's copy, which holds only in-frame ones; the method was immunoSEQ multiplex PCR. The V and J calls and clone size come from that table; D and trimming were worked out from the DNA. The sample shows 35,000 to 50,000 clones, 83% of them seen only once. The receptor comes from a woman of 80 years or more with acute or convalescent COVID-19. V and J are TRBV6-6 and TRBJ1-6, with D hard to call. The sequencing input was peripheral blood. The DNA of the CDR3 is TGTGCCAGCAGGGTCCTGAGGAGCTCCTATAATTCACCCCTCCACTTT. Translated: CASRVLRSSYNSPLHF.